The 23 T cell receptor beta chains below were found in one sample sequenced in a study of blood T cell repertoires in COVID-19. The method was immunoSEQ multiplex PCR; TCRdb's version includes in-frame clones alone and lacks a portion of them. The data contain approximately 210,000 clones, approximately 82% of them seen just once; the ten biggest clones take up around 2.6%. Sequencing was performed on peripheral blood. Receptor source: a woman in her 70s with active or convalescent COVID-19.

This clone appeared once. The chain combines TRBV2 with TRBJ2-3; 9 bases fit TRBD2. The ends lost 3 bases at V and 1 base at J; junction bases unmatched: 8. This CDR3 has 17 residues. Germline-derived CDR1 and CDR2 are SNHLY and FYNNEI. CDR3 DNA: TGTGCCAGCAGTGAGATGCGAGCGGGGGGAGGCACAGATACGCAGTATTTT. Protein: CASSEMRAGGGTDTQYF. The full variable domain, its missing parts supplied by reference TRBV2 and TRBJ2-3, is EPEVTQTPSHQVTQMGQEVILRCVPISNHLYFYWYRQILGQKVEFLVSFYNNEISEKSEIFDDQFSVERPDGSNFTLKIRSTKLEDSAMYFCASSEMRAGGGTDTQYFGPGTRLTVL.

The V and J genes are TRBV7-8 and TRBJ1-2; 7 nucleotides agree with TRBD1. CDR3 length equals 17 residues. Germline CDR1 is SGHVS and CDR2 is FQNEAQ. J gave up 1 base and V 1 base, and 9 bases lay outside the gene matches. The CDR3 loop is CASSLEPGQAINYGYTF. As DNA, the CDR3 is TGTGCCAGCAGCTTAGAACCCGGACAGGCGATTAACTATGGCTACACCTTC.

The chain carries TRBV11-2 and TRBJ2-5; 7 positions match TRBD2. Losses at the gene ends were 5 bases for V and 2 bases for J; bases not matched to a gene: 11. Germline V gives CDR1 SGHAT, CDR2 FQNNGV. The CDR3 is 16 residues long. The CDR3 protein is CASSPRGAGEQETQYF. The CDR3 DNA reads TGTGCCAGCAGCCCCCGAGGGGCGGGAGAGCAAGAGACCCAGTACTTC.

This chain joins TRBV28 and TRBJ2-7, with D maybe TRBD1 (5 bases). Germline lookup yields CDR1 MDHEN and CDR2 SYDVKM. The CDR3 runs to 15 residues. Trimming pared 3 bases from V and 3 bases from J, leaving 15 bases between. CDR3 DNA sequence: TGTGCCAGCAGTTTTTCTTTTGCGGACAACTACGAGCAGTACTTC. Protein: CASSFSFADNYEQYF.

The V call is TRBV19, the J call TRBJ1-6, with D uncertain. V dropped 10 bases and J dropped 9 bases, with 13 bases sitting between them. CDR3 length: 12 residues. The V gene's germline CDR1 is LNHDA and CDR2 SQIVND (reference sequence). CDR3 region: CATQAGSSPLHF. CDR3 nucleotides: TGTGCCACCCAGGCTGGCAGTTCACCCCTCCACTTT.

CDR3 sequence (DNA): TGTGCCAGCAGGCGGGGAACAGATACGCAGTATTTT. This translates into CASRRGTDTQYF. V gene TRBV16 combines with J gene TRBJ2-3; TRBD2 might be the D (6 bases). The V and J ends lost 6 bases and 3 bases respectively, with 7 bases between them. The germline gives CDR1 KGHSY, CDR2 FQNENV. The CDR3 has 12 amino acids.

The CDR3 DNA reads TGTGCCTGGAGTGTACTTAAGGGAGCCACAGATACGCAGTATTTT. The encoded protein is CAWSVLKGATDTQYF. The chain couples TRBV30 to TRBJ2-3, with a weak D call TRBD2 (5 bases). This CDR3 contains 15 residues. Germline-derived CDR1 and CDR2 are GTSNPN and SVGIG (reference sequence). V gave up 0 bases and J gave up 2 bases, with 12 bases separating them.

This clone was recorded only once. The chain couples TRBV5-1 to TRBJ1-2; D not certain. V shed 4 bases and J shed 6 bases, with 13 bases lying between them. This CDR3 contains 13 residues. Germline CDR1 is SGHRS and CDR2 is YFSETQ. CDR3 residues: CASSIFSTNGYTF. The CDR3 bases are TGCGCCAGCAGCATATTTAGCACCAATGGCTACACCTTC.

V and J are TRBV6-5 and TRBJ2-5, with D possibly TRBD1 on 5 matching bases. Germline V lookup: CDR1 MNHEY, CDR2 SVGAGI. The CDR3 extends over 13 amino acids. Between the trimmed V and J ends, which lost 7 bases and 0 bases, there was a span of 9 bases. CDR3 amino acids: CASKGQDQETQYF. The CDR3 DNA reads TGTGCCAGCAAGGGGCAGGACCAAGAGACCCAGTACTTC.

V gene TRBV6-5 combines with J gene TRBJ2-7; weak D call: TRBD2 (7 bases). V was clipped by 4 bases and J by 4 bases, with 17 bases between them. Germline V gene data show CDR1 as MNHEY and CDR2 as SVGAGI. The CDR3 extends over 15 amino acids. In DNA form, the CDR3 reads TGTGCCAGCAGTTCCGGGGGCGGGGGCAATTACGAGCAGTACTTC. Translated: CASSSGGGGNYEQYF.

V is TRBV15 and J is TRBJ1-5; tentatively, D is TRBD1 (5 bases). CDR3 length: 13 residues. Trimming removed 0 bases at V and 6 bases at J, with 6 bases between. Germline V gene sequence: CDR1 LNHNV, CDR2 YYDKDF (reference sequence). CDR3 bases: TGTGCCACCAGCAGAGATCAGGGTCAGCCCCAGCATTTT. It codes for CATSRDQGQPQHF.

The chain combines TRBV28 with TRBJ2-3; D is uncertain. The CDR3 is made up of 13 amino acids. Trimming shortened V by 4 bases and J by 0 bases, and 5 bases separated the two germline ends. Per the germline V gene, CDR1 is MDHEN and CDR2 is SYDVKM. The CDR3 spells CASSSHSTDTQYF. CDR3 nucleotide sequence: TGTGCCAGCAGTTCACACAGCACAGATACGCAGTATTTT. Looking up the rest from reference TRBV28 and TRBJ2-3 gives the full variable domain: DVKVTQSSRYLVKRTGEKVFLECVQDMDHENMFWYRQDPGLGLRLIYFSYDVKMKEKGDIPEGYSVSREKKERFSLILESASTNQTSMYLCASSSHSTDTQYFGPGTRLTVL.

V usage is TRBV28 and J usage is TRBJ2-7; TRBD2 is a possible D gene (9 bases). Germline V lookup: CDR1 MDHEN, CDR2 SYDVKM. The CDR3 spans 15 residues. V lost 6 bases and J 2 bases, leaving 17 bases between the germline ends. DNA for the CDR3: TGTGCCAGCAGGTCTAGCGGGACAGGCACCTACGAGCAGTACTTC. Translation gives CASRSSGTGTYEQYF.

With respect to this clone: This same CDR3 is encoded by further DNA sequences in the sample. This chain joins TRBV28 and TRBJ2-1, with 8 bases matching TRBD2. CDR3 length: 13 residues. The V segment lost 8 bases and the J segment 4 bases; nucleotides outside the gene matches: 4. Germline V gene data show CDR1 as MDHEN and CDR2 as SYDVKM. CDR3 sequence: CASRQRGYNEQFF. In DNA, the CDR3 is TGTGCCAGCCGTCAGCGGGGGTACAATGAGCAGTTCTTC.

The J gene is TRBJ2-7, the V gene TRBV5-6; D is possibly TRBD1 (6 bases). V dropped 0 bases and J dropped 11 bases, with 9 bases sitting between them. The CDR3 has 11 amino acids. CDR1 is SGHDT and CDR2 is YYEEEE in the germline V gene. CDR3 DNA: TGTGCCAGCAGCTTGGAAGGGGGAGAGTACTTC. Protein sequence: CASSLEGGEYF.

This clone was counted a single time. CDR3 loop: CASSYSARSGTQYF. DNA of the CDR3: TGTGCCAGCAGTTACTCGGCGAGGAGTGGTACGCAGTATTTT. V and J are TRBV6-5 and TRBJ2-3; D gene ambiguous. Per germline, CDR1 MNHEY and CDR2 SVGAGI. CDR3 size: 14 residues. Deletions cut 0 bases from V and 8 bases from J, with 12 bases between.

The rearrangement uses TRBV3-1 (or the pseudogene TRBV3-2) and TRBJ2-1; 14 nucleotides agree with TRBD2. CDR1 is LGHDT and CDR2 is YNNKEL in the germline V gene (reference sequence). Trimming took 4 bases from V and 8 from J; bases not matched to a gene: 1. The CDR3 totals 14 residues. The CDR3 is CASSLTSGGDEQFF. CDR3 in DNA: TGTGCCAGCAGCCTGACTAGCGGGGGGGATGAGCAGTTCTTC.

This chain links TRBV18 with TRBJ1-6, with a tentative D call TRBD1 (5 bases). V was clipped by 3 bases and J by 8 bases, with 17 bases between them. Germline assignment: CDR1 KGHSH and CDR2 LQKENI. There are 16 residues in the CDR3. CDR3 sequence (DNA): TGTGCCAGCTCACCCCGGACTCTCGGGGGGGATTCACCCCTCCACTTT. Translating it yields CASSPRTLGGDSPLHF.

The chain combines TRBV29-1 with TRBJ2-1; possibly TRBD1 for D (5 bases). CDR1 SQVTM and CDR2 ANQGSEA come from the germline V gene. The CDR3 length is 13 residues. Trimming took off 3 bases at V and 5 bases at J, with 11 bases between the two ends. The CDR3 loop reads CSVEGRRNNEQFF. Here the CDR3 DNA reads TGCAGCGTTGAGGGGCGGCGAAACAATGAGCAGTTCTTC.

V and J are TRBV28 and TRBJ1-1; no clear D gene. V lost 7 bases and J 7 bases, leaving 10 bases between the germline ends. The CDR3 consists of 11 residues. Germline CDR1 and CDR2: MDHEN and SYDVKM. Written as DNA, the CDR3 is TGTGCCAGCACCATTCTCGGTGAAGCTTTCTTT. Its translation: CASTILGEAFF.

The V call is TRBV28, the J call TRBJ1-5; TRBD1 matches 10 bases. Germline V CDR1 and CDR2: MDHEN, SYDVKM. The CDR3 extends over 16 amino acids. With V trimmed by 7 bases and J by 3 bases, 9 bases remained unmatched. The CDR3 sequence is CASTKGTGEINQPQHF. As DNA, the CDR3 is TGTGCCAGCACCAAGGGGACAGGGGAAATCAATCAGCCCCAGCATTTT.

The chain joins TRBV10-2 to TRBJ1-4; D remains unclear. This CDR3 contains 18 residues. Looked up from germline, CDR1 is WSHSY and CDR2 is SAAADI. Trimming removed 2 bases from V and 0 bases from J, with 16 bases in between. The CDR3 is CASSETRTAFATNEKLFF. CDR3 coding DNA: TGCGCCAGCAGTGAGACCAGGACTGCCTTTGCAACTAATGAAAAACTGTTTTTT.

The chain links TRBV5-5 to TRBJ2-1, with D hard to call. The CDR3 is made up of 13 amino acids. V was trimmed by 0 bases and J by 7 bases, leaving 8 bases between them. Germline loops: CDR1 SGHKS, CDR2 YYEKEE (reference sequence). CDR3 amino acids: CASSLGLSNEQFF. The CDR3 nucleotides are TGTGCCAGCAGCTTGGGACTTTCAAATGAGCAGTTCTTC.